The source of this TCR beta chain is a study of blood T cells in healthy people across ages (dated by TCRdb to the mid-2010s). For the wider study: Template switching captured roughly one uniquely barcoded TCR beta cDNA molecule per two T cells in model experiments. Using deep sequencing normalized with unique cDNA molecular identifiers, the study measured how TCR beta repertoire diversity changes with age. Four age groups were formed from the donors: young (average approximately 16 years), middle-aged (approximately 39), aged (approximately 60) and long-lived (more than 75). To avoid experimental bias, donors of different ages were distributed randomly across sequencing lanes. The study analyzed two additional independent replicas of 1 million unique cDNA reads from the same blood draw for two donors, one aged 18 to 29 and one aged 80 or older.

The donors were roughly 40 Caucasian individuals from Russia, aged roughly 6 to 100 years, who were systemically healthy. Around 10 milliliters of peripheral blood were collected from each donor into EDTA-treated Vacutainer tubes. PBMCs were isolated by Ficoll-Paque density-gradient centrifugation, with at least 6.5 million obtained per sample. Trizol reagent was used to extract total RNA from the PBMCs, yielding at least 5.5 micrograms per sample. The percentages of naive CD45RAhigh/CD27high T cells were determined by flow cytometry on a PBMC aliquot from every donor. In the case of this clonotype: What antigen it recognizes has not been identified. Within one base of it there is no much larger clone, and no base qualities were kept.

The library was generated by 5' RACE. The instrument was an Illumina HiSeq 2500. The second PCR ran for about 7 to 11 cycles and used a J-beta primer mix along with a sample-barcoded 5' primer. A unique molecular identifier was introduced onto each TCR beta cDNA molecule by a template-switch 5' adaptor carrying 12 random nucleotides. At least 2.5 million CDR3-containing paired-end reads were obtained from each sample. First-strand cDNA was synthesized from all RNA with the Mint cDNA synthesis kit, primed by a TRBC-specific oligonucleotide. After uracil-DNA glycosylase treatment, a first 18-cycle PCR used universal primers M1SS and BC2_uni_R on all cDNA. Turning to the authors' computational methods: Normalization of each sample was performed by random selection of 1 million high-quality reads, each carrying a distinct molecular identifier. Reads with shared molecular identifiers were discarded instead of being binned into consensus sequences. MiTCR, with a Q25 quality threshold and the strictest error-elimination algorithm, was used for CDR3 identification, clonotype clustering and error correction. Lower-bound total TCR beta diversity was estimated with a nonparametric unseen species model using Euler transformation. The public reads were reprocessed in TCRdb via fastp at Q25 and MiXCR, keeping in-frame beta chains. Each entry merges the rows of one CDR3 protein and shows their most common DNA and genes. None of the V and J calls come from the authors' own analysis; TCRdb made them. Counted in this sample were almost 800,000 distinct CDR3 sequences; roughly 50% of them appeared once. The ten largest clones add up to 22% of the sample.

What the study reported, not specific to this receptor: Estimates of total diversity from one million sequenced T cells were regarded as lower bounds and underestimates. As age increased, observed TCR beta diversity per million T cells dropped in a roughly linear way, and a significant reduction was already evident by age 40. Since profiling was done on bulk unsorted PBMCs, naive and antigen-experienced compartments could not be conclusively compared. Because the CMV infection status of the donors was unknown, age-related changes in expanded clonotypes may potentially have been confounded. Compared with the aged group, more naive CD4+ T cells, fewer expanded clones and increased TCR diversity were shown by the long-lived group, suggesting age selection. A strong correlation was found between observed TCR beta diversity and the percentage of naive T cells measured by flow cytometry.

V is clipped by 6 bases and J by 2 bases, and the sequence between their germline boundaries is 17 bases long. CDR1 and CDR2, looked up from the germline V gene, are MNHEY and SVGAGI. From its cysteine to its phenylalanine, the CDR3 spans 15 amino acids. The kept DNA is CDR3 alone, 45 bases in frame from the first base. The sequence is built from TRBV6-5 and TRBJ2-7; the D region possibly corresponds to TRBD2 (5 bases align). Material: blood. The clonotype comes from a man aged 25 to 45 in good health. The DNA sequence is as follows: TGTGCCAGCAGCCTTAGCGCGTTCCGTACCTACGAGCAGTACTTC. Its product reads: CASSLSAFRTYEQYF.